Listed here are 12 T cell receptor beta chains from one sample, sequenced in a study of CD4 and CD8 cells across lung adenocarcinoma regions. TCRdb processed the PCR reads anew with MiXCR; each CDR3 protein has one entry. The sample yields some 22,000 distinct CDR3 sequences, approximately 52% seen once. The sample was CD4+ T cells from the center of a lung tumor. The receptor set was obtained from a male donor with lung adenocarcinoma. The CD4 and CD8 labels of this study may be unreliable.

This clonotype was detected a few times. This chain joins TRBV6-2 or TRBV6-3 and TRBJ2-1; tentative D call: TRBD2 (6 bases). Germline CDR1 is MNHEY and CDR2 is SVGEGT. The CDR3 contains 13 residues. V was shortened by 1 base and J by 9 bases, with 10 bases between the two germline ends. CDR3: CASSYLGLSEQFF. CDR3 DNA: TGTGCCAGCAGTTACTTGGGACTTAGTGAGCAGTTCTTC.

This clonotype was seen ten or more times. The rearrangement joins TRBV7-8 to TRBJ2-1; the D is unclear. V shed 5 bases and J shed 8 bases, with 13 bases lying between them. The CDR3 extends over 13 amino acids. The germline V gene encodes CDR1 SGHVS and CDR2 FQNEAQ. The CDR3 nucleotides are TGTGCCAGCAGCATTTGGACCCGCGATGAGCAGTTCTTC. Its translation: CASSIWTRDEQFF.

J is TRBJ2-1 and V is TRBV7-8; the match to TRBD2 covers 10 bases. This CDR3 has 14 amino acids. J lost 4 bases, V lost 5 bases, and 2 bases had no gene match. CDR1 is SGHVS and CDR2 is FQNEAQ in the germline V gene. CDR3 nucleotide sequence: TGTGCCAGCAGCATTAGCGGGAGGTACAATGAGCAGTTCTTC. It is translated as CASSISGRYNEQFF. The variable domain in full, with the rest retrieved from reference TRBV7-8 and TRBJ2-1, is GAGVSQSPRYKVAKRGQDVALRCDPISGHVSLFWYQQALGQGPEFLTYFQNEAQLDKSGLPSDRFFAERPEGSVSTLKIQRTQQEDSAVYLCASSISGRYNEQFFGPGTRLTVL.

This clonotype is medium-sized. The J gene is TRBJ2-1, the V gene TRBV6-6; 7 bases map to TRBD2. This CDR3 region has 15 residues. In germline, CDR1 is MNHNY, CDR2 SVGAGI (reference sequence). V was clipped by 4 bases and J by 3 bases; unmatched bases: 6. CDR3 residues: CASSSPGLYYNEQFF. The CDR3 DNA sequence: TGTGCCAGCAGTTCACCGGGACTATACTACAATGAGCAGTTCTTC.

This clonotype showed up many times. V gene TRBV27 combines with J gene TRBJ1-5, with 7 positions matching TRBD1. There are 15 residues in the CDR3. Germline assignment: CDR1 MNHEY and CDR2 SMNVEV (reference sequence). Trimming took 5 bases from V and 0 from J; bases not matched to a gene: 4. CDR3 amino acids: CASSKGQFSNQPQHF. The DNA of the CDR3 is TGTGCCAGCAGTAAGGGACAGTTTAGCAATCAGCCCCAGCATTTT.

This clonotype has a count of ten or more. The V call is TRBV7-6, the J call TRBJ2-7; 9 bases are a match to TRBD1. From germline, CDR1 is SGHVS and CDR2 FNYEAQ. V lost 2 bases to trimming and J lost 3 bases; unmatched junction nucleotides: 5. The CDR3 is made up of 15 amino acids. The CDR3 DNA reads as TGTGCCAGCAGCTTACGCGGGACAGGGAACTACGAGCAGTACTTC. It yields the protein CASSLRGTGNYEQYF.

A note on this clonotype: The DNA is left out, because the CDR3 cannot be placed on it with certainty; the CDR3 is given as TCRdb lists it. This sequence joins TRBV10-2 and TRBJ2-2; the DNA was not used to check the table's D call, TRBD1. Germline V lookup: CDR1 WSHSY, CDR2 SAAADI. Ends included, the CDR3 has 15 residues. CDR3 region: CARSPQAVGTGALYF.

This chain joins TRBV19 and TRBJ2-5; D gene uncertain. The V end was cut by 1 base, the J end by 1 base, with 10 bases between. The CDR3 spans 15 residues. CDR1 is LNHDA and CDR2 is SQIVND in the germline V gene (reference sequence). The CDR3 region is CASSIVLGPQETQYF. The CDR3 nucleotides read TGTGCCAGTAGTATAGTGCTGGGCCCCCAAGAGACCCAGTACTTC.

Notes on this clonotype: A junction boundary mismatches the germline segment, possibly from a read error. The chain employs TRBV28 and TRBJ2-6, with TRBD1 identical over 8 bases. The CDR3 is 17 residues long. Germline V gene sequence: CDR1 MDHEN, CDR2 SYDVKM. CDR3 region: CASRSGTGDSGANVQYF. The CDR3 DNA is TGTGCCAGCAGATCCGGGACAGGAGACTCTGGGGCCAACGTGCAGTATTTC.

A remark on this clonotype: With a much larger clone just one base away, this may be a read error. V gene TRBV6-5 combines with J gene TRBJ2-1; the D is unclear. V was trimmed by 0 bases and J by 10 bases, leaving 13 bases between them. Germline values: CDR1 MNHEY, CDR2 SVGAGI. There are 14 residues in the CDR3. CDR3 in DNA: TGTGCCAGCAGTTACTCGGCGCAAACCTACGAGCAGTTCTTC. This codes for CASSYSAQTYEQFF.

This clonotype was observed a few times. The gene calls are TRBV6-1 and TRBJ2-7; D is tentatively TRBD1 or TRBD2 (5 bases each). This CDR3 comprises 15 residues. Germline loops: CDR1 MNHNS, CDR2 SASEGT. V dropped 0 bases and J dropped 6 bases, with 15 bases sitting between them. CDR3 sequence: CASSEAWGSSGEQYF. Here the CDR3 DNA reads TGTGCCAGCAGTGAAGCTTGGGGGAGTTCTGGCGAGCAGTACTTC.

The genes are TRBV6-5 and TRBJ2-3; TRBD2 matches 14 bases. The V and J ends lost 0 bases and 11 bases, in that order; junction bases with no gene match: 7. Germline CDR1 is MNHEY and CDR2 is SVGAGI. The CDR3 covers 16 residues. For the CDR3, the DNA is TGTGCCAGCAGTTACTCGGGACTAGCGGGAGAGTTTGAGCAGTATTTT. Residues: CASSYSGLAGEFEQYF.